The rows below give T cell receptor beta chains drawn from one sample of a study of blood T cell repertoires in COVID-19. Sequencing was performed with immunoSEQ multiplex PCR; in TCRdb, only in-frame clones are kept and a portion is missing. The sample lists 150,000 to 160,000 clones, about 88% seen once, with approximately 2.4% in the top ten. The sequenced material came from peripheral blood. Receptor source: a woman in her 70s with acute or convalescent COVID-19. Each CDR3 is given with its conserved first and last residue. Fields, in order: V gene, CDR3 length, J gene, D gene, clone size, CDR3 DNA, CDR3 protein. The D gene is left open where the match is weak. The size entry is marked missing in some rows and otherwise reads once, few, many or a size class.

V gene: TRBV29-1; CDR3 length: 13; J gene: TRBJ2-1; D gene: .; clone size: .; CDR3 DNA: TGCAGCTCTAACCCGTCAGGGTTGGGTGAGCAGTTCTTC; CDR3 protein: CSSNPSGLGEQFF
V gene: TRBV2; CDR3 length: 16; J gene: TRBJ2-5; D gene: .; clone size: .; CDR3 DNA: TGTGCCAGCAGTGAAAGGGGGGGAGGGCCCCAAGAGACCCAGTACTTC; CDR3 protein: CASSERGGGPQETQYF
V gene: TRBV7-2; CDR3 length: 16; J gene: TRBJ1-2; D gene: TRBD1; clone size: .; CDR3 DNA: TGTGCCAGCAGCATACCCCGGAGCAGGGGGAACTATGGCTACACCTTC; CDR3 protein: CASSIPRSRGNYGYTF
V gene: TRBV9; CDR3 length: 16; J gene: TRBJ2-2; D gene: TRBD2; clone size: .; CDR3 DNA: TGTGCCAGCAGCGCCCGACTAGCGGGGAACACCGGGGAGCTGTTTTTT; CDR3 protein: CASSARLAGNTGELFF
V gene: TRBV7-9; CDR3 length: 16; J gene: TRBJ2-5; D gene: TRBD1; clone size: .; CDR3 DNA: TGTGCCAGCAGCGCAACGGACAGGGGGCTAGGAGAGACCCAGTACTTC; CDR3 protein: CASSATDRGLGETQYF
V gene: TRBV24-1; CDR3 length: 13; J gene: TRBJ1-2; D gene: .; clone size: .; CDR3 DNA: TGTGCCACCAGTGAGTCTACAGGATATGGCTACACCTTC; CDR3 protein: CATSESTGYGYTF
V gene: TRBV12-3/TRBV12-4; CDR3 length: 12; J gene: TRBJ2-1; D gene: .; clone size: .; CDR3 DNA: TGTGCCAGCAGTTATCCTGACAATGAGCAGTTCTTC; CDR3 protein: CASSYPDNEQFF
V gene: TRBV19; CDR3 length: 16; J gene: TRBJ2-1; D gene: TRBD2; clone size: .; CDR3 DNA: TGTGCCAGTAGTGGGTATTTAGCGGGGTCCTACAATGAGCAGTTCTTC; CDR3 protein: CASSGYLAGSYNEQFF
V gene: TRBV7-8; CDR3 length: 12; J gene: TRBJ1-4; D gene: .; clone size: .; CDR3 DNA: TGTGCCAGCAGCCCGTCGGGGGAAAAACTGTTTTTT; CDR3 protein: CASSPSGEKLFF
V gene: TRBV11-2; CDR3 length: 17; J gene: TRBJ1-6; D gene: .; clone size: .; CDR3 DNA: TGTGCCAGCAGCCCGCCGTGGGGCAGGGCAGGTAATTCACCCCTCCACTTT; CDR3 protein: CASSPPWGRAGNSPLHF
V gene: TRBV4-2; CDR3 length: 18; J gene: TRBJ1-2; D gene: TRBD1; clone size: .; CDR3 DNA: TGTGCCAGCAGCCAAGATCTCGGGACAGGGGCTTCTAACTATGGCTACACCTTC; CDR3 protein: CASSQDLGTGASNYGYTF
V gene: TRBV27; CDR3 length: 13; J gene: TRBJ2-5; D gene: .; clone size: once; CDR3 DNA: TGTGCCAGCAGGAAAGGGACTCAAGAGACCCAGTACTTC; CDR3 protein: CASRKGTQETQYF
V gene: TRBV3-1/TRBV3-2; CDR3 length: 14; J gene: TRBJ2-1; D gene: TRBD1; clone size: .; CDR3 DNA: TGTGCCAGCAGCTGGGGACAGGGGGTAAATGAGCAGTTCTTC; CDR3 protein: CASSWGQGVNEQFF
V gene: TRBV5-1; CDR3 length: 16; J gene: TRBJ1-2; D gene: .; clone size: .; CDR3 DNA: TGCGCCAGCAGCCCTGGACATCCCAGGGGTGCCTATGGCTACACCTTC; CDR3 protein: CASSPGHPRGAYGYTF
V gene: TRBV7-9; CDR3 length: 15; J gene: TRBJ2-3; D gene: TRBD2; clone size: .; CDR3 DNA: TGTGCCAGCAGCTTACGGCGGGGGGGCACAGATACGCAGTATTTT; CDR3 protein: CASSLRRGGTDTQYF
V gene: TRBV30; CDR3 length: 16; J gene: TRBJ1-2; D gene: .; clone size: .; CDR3 DNA: TGTGCCTGGAGTGTAAGGTCGGGCAGGGGCAACTATGGCTACACCTTC; CDR3 protein: CAWSVRSGRGNYGYTF
V gene: TRBV4-1; CDR3 length: 14; J gene: TRBJ1-5; D gene: .; clone size: once; CDR3 DNA: TGCGCCAGCAGCCAAGATCGTAGGGGAAAGCCCCAGCATTTT; CDR3 protein: CASSQDRRGKPQHF
V gene: TRBV10-2; CDR3 length: 12; J gene: TRBJ2-7; D gene: .; clone size: once; CDR3 DNA: TGCGCCAGCATCTCCCCGGGGTCCCTGCAGTACTTC; CDR3 protein: CASISPGSLQYF
V gene: TRBV6-4; CDR3 length: 13; J gene: TRBJ1-5; D gene: .; clone size: .; CDR3 DNA: TGTGCCAGCAGCCGACAGAGCAATCAGCCCCAGCATTTT; CDR3 protein: CASSRQSNQPQHF
V gene: TRBV6-5; CDR3 length: 13; J gene: TRBJ1-1; D gene: .; clone size: few; CDR3 DNA: TGTGCCAGCAGTCCCTCATCCCAGGCTCAAGCTTTCTTT; CDR3 protein: CASSPSSQAQAFF
V gene: TRBV14; CDR3 length: 12; J gene: TRBJ1-3; D gene: .; clone size: .; CDR3 DNA: TGTGCCAGCAGTCTCGGTGGAAACACCATATATTTT; CDR3 protein: CASSLGGNTIYF
V gene: TRBV6-5; CDR3 length: 14; J gene: TRBJ2-3; D gene: TRBD1; clone size: .; CDR3 DNA: TGTGCCAGCAGTCACAAACTCCGGGACAGGGGGCTGTATTTT; CDR3 protein: CASSHKLRDRGLYF
V gene: TRBV3-1/TRBV3-2; CDR3 length: 14; J gene: TRBJ1-1; D gene: .; clone size: .; CDR3 DNA: TGTGCCAGCAGCCAAAAAAACAAGTCTCCAAAAGCTTTCTTT; CDR3 protein: CASSQKNKSPKAFF
V gene: TRBV3-1/TRBV3-2; CDR3 length: 15; J gene: TRBJ2-3; D gene: .; clone size: .; CDR3 DNA: TGTGCCAGCAGCCCTCGGACCATTCCGGGGGTTACGCAGTATTTT; CDR3 protein: CASSPRTIPGVTQYF
V gene: TRBV7-2; CDR3 length: 18; J gene: TRBJ1-2; D gene: TRBD1; clone size: .; CDR3 DNA: TGTGCCAGCAGCCTCAAACAGGGGGGCTTTGTCTATTACTATGGCTACACCTTC; CDR3 protein: CASSLKQGGFVYYYGYTF
V gene: TRBV6-4; CDR3 length: 14; J gene: TRBJ2-1; D gene: TRBD1; clone size: .; CDR3 DNA: TGTGCCAGCAGTGACTCGGACAGGGATAATGAGCAGTTCTTC; CDR3 protein: CASSDSDRDNEQFF
V gene: TRBV2; CDR3 length: 13; J gene: TRBJ1-2; D gene: .; clone size: .; CDR3 DNA: TGTGCCAGCAGTGATTTGGGGGGGAGCGGCTACACCTTC; CDR3 protein: CASSDLGGSGYTF